This T cell receptor beta chain emerged from a study of blood T cell repertoires in COVID-19. Original processing notes: Reference gene primers were amplified, and this amplification served to estimate nucleated cell counts. Assay: immunoSEQ multiplex PCR; the TCRdb copy retains only in-frame clones and omits some. V, J and clone size reflect that table, while D and trimming were determined from the DNA. The data contain about 160,000 clones, over 70% of them singletons. V trimming: 1 base; J trimming: 14 bases; junction bases outside the gene matches: 11. Germline V gene sequence: CDR1 SEHNR, CDR2 FQNEAQ (reference sequence). The length of the CDR3 is 15 residues.

The material sequenced was peripheral blood. This clonotype was obtained from a man older than 75 with acute or convalescent COVID-19. The genes are TRBV7-9 and TRBJ2-1, with 10 bases lining up with TRBD1. Written as DNA, the CDR3 is TGTGCCAGCAGCTTAGGCCGACAGGGGGCGTCTTCTGAGTTCTTC. Amino acid sequence: CASSLGRQGASSEFF.